These T cell receptor beta chains were read from a single sample in a study of Graves' ophthalmopathy and Graves' hyperthyroidism. TCRdb re-called the multiplex PCR reads through MiXCR, storing one row per CDR3 protein. The sample records 350,000 to 400,000 distinct CDR3 sequences, 15% being singletons. Sequenced: peripheral blood. The receptor source for this set is a woman between 18 and 29 years old with stable Graves' hyperthyroidism. CDR3s include the opening cysteine and the closing phenylalanine or tryptophan. D genes are given only for firm matches. The size entry is marked missing in some rows and otherwise reads once, few, many or a size class.

J gene	clone size	V gene	D gene	CDR3 DNA	CDR3 protein
TRBJ1-4	many	TRBV15	NA	TGTGCCACCAGCGGTAGTTGGCGGGCTAATGAAAAACTGTTTTTT	CATSGSWRANEKLFF
TRBJ2-5	many	TRBV12-3/TRBV12-4	NA	TGTGCCAGCACTTTGGGGACTCCAGAGACCCAGTACTTC	CASTLGTPETQYF
TRBJ2-7	many	TRBV6-2/TRBV6-3	NA	TGTGCCAGCAGGAAAACAGGATCCTCCTACGAGCAGTACTTC	CASRKTGSSYEQYF
TRBJ2-6	many	TRBV7-8	NA	TGTGCCAGCAGCGCCCTCCCGGGCGGACACTCTGGGGCCAACGTCCTGACTTTC	CASSALPGGHSGANVLTF
TRBJ2-7	NA	TRBV20-1	NA	TGCAGTGCTAGACCCCCGACAGGAGGTTACGAGCAGTACTTC	CSARPPTGGYEQYF
TRBJ2-7	few	TRBV19	NA	TGTGCCAGTACAGCCGCCCAGGGAGGCGAGCAGTACTTC	CASTAAQGGEQYF
TRBJ2-7	few	TRBV3-1	TRBD1	TGTGCCAGCAGCGGAACCCGACAGGGGGCCTACGAGCAGTACTTC	CASSGTRQGAYEQYF
TRBJ1-2	many	TRBV7-9	NA	TGTGCCGGAGACAGGCTGGGCTACACCTTC	CAGDRLGYTF
TRBJ2-7	many	TRBV29-1	NA	TGCAGCGTTGACGGAGGGACAGATCTGTACGAGCAGTACTTC	CSVDGGTDLYEQYF
TRBJ2-7	many	TRBV6-5	TRBD2	TGTGCCAGCAGTTACTCCCCTAGCGGGACCTACGAGCAGTACTTC	CASSYSPSGTYEQYF
TRBJ2-5	NA	TRBV5-1	NA	TGCGCCAGCAGCTCCCTATGGGAGACCCAGTACTTC	CASSSLWETQYF